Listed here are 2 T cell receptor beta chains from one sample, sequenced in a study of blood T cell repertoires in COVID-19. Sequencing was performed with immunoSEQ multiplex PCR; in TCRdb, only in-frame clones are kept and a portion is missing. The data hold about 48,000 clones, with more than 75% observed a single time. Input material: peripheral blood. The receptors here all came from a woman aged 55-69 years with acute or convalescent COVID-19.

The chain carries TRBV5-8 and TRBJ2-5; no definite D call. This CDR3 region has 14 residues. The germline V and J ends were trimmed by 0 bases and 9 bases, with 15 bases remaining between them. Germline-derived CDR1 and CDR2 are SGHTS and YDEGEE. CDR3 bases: TGTGCCAGCAGCTTGGGGCGGTTTCTCTGGGCCCAGTACTTC. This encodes CASSLGRFLWAQYF. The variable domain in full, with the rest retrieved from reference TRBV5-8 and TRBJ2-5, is EAGVTQSPTHLIKTRGQQATLRCSPISGHTSVYWYQQALGLGLQFLLWYDEGEERNRGNFPPRFSGRQFPNYSSELNVNALELEDSALYLCASSLGRFLWAQYFGPGTRLLVL.

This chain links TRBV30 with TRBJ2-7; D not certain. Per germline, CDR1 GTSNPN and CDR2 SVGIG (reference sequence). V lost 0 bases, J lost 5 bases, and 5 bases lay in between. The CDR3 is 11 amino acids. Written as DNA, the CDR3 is TGTGCCTGGAGTGTACTCCACGAGCAGTACTTC. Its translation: CAWSVLHEQYF. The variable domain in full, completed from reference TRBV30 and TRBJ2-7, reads SQTIHQWPATLVQPVGSPLSLECTVEGTSNPNLYWYRQAAGRGLQLLFYSVGIGQISSEVPQNLSASRPQDRQFILSSKKLLLSDSGFYLCAWSVLHEQYFGPGTRLTVT.